Presented here are 8 T cell receptor beta chains from one specimen sequenced in a study of shared T cell receptors in the human thymus. Here immunoSEQ multiplex PCR was the method, and the copy in TCRdb shows in-frame clones only, minus some. This sample carries more than 550,000 clones, approximately 83% of them seen once, and the ten largest clones take roughly 0.01%. This sample also belongs to another study, concerning human thymus T cells.

Input material: thymocytes. All receptors derive from a girl less than two years old with a congenital heart defect.

In its sample, this clone was seen a few times. The chain links TRBV14 to TRBJ2-5, with 8 bases fitting TRBD1. With 3 bases clipped from V and 4 bases from J, the junction kept 7 bases outside the gene matches. CDR3 length equals 15 residues. CDR1 and CDR2 from the germline V gene are SGHDN and FVKESK. The CDR3 sequence is CASSQASTGAETQYF. CDR3 DNA: TGTGCCAGCAGCCAGGCCTCGACAGGGGCAGAGACCCAGTACTTC.

V gene TRBV5-4 combines with J gene TRBJ2-5; 7 nucleotides line up with TRBD1. CDR1 and CDR2 from the germline V gene are SGHNT and YYREEE (reference sequence). V lost 1 base and J lost 2; bases outside the gene matches: 17. This CDR3 is built from 19 residues. CDR3 bases: TGTGCCAGCAGCTTGCGTAGGAGAGGGGGCAAGTTTTCACAAGAGACCCAGTACTTC. This codes for CASSLRRRGGKFSQETQYF. Complete variable domain (other parts from reference TRBV5-4 and TRBJ2-5): ETGVTQSPTHLIKTRGQQVTLRCSSQSGHNTVSWYQQALGQGPQFIFQYYREEENGRGNFPPRFSGLQFPNYSSELNVNALELDDSALYLCASSLRRRGGKFSQETQYFGPGTRLLVL.

This chain uses TRBV5-1 with TRBJ2-7; 10 bases map to TRBD1. The CDR3 sequence is 15 residues long. Trimming cost V 2 bases and J 3 bases; bases outside gene matches: 5. Germline V gene sequence: CDR1 SGHRS, CDR2 YFSETQ. CDR3 sequence reads: CASSFGTGEIYEQYF. DNA for the CDR3: TGCGCCAGCAGCTTCGGGACAGGGGAAATCTACGAGCAGTACTTC.

This clone was observed once. This chain links TRBV4-1 with TRBJ2-7; tentative D call: TRBD2 (6 bases). CDR3 length equals 19 residues. Germline V gene sequence: CDR1 MGHRA, CDR2 YSYEKL. V lost 4 bases to trimming and J lost 1 base, with 26 bases between them. The CDR3 reads CASSPRLKGLSRGSYEQYF. The CDR3 nucleotides are TGCGCCAGCAGCCCACGACTGAAGGGTCTGTCGCGGGGTTCCTACGAGCAGTACTTC.

The chain employs TRBV7-8 and TRBJ2-7, with TRBD2 as a possible D gene (6 bases). V lost 3 bases to trimming and J lost 4 bases, with 22 bases between them. Germline CDR1 is SGHVS and CDR2 is FQNEAQ. CDR3 length: 17 amino acids. The CDR3 nucleotides are TGTGCCAGCAGCTTCCGGGATACAGGACCGCGGGGTTACGAGCAGTACTTC. Translated, it gives CASSFRDTGPRGYEQYF.

The V and J genes are TRBV20-1 and TRBJ2-1; D may be TRBD2 (5 bases). V was trimmed by 1 base and J by 15 bases, leaving 13 bases between them. The germline gives CDR1 DFQATT, CDR2 SNEGSKA (reference sequence). This CDR3 is 11 amino acids long. The CDR3, as DNA: TGCAGTGCTAGAGGGTGGAGTCGGGGGTTCTTC. It is translated as CSARGWSRGFF.

CDR3 sequence: CASSKGQPQETQYF. Written as DNA, the CDR3 is TGCGCCAGCAGTAAAGGACAGCCCCAAGAGACCCAGTACTTC. The chain has TRBV10-1 and TRBJ2-5; D may be TRBD1 (6 bases). Trimming stripped 5 bases from V and 1 base from J, with 11 bases between. CDR3 length equals 14 residues. CDR1 is WNHNN and CDR2 is SYGVQD in the germline V gene (reference sequence).

J is TRBJ2-4 and V is TRBV2, with 7 bases aligning to TRBD1. This CDR3 is built from 15 residues. CDR1 SNHLY and CDR2 FYNNEI come from the germline V gene. The ends lost 5 bases at V and 3 bases at J; junction bases unmatched: 7. CDR3 DNA sequence: TGTGCCAGCAGTACAGGGGATATGGGCAAAAACATTCAGTACTTC. This translates into CASSTGDMGKNIQYF. Full variable domain (outside the CDR3, taken from reference TRBV2 and TRBJ2-4): EPEVTQTPSHQVTQMGQEVILRCVPISNHLYFYWYRQILGQKVEFLVSFYNNEISEKSEIFDDQFSVERPDGSNFTLKIRSTKLEDSAMYFCASSTGDMGKNIQYFGAGTRLSVL.